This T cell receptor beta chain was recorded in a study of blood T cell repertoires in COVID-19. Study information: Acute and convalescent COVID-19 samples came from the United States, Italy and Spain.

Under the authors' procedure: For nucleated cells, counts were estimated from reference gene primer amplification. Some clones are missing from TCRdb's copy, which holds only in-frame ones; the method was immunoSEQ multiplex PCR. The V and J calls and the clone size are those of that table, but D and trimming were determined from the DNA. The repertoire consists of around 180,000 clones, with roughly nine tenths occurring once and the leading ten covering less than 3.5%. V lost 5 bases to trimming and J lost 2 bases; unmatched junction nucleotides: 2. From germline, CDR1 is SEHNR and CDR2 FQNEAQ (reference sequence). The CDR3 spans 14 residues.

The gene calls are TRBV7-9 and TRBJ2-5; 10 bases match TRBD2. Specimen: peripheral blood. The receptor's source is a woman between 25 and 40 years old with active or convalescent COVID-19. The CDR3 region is CASSGLAVQETQYF. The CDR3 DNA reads TGTGCCAGCAGCGGACTAGCGGTACAAGAGACCCAGTACTTC.